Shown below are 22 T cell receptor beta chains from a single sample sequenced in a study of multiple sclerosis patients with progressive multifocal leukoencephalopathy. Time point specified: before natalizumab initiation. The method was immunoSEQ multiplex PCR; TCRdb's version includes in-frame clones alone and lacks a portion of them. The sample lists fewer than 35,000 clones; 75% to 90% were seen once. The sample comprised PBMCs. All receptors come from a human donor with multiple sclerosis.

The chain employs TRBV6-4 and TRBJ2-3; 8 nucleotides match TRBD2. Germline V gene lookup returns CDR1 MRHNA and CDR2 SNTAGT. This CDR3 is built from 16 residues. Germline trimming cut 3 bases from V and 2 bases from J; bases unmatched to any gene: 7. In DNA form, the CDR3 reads TGTGCCAGCAGTGAGACGGCGGGAGGAGCCACAGATACGCAGTATTTT. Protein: CASSETAGGATDTQYF.

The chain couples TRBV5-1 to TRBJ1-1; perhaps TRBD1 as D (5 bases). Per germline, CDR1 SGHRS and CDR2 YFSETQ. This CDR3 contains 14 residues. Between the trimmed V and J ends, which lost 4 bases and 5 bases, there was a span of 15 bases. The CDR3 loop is CASSAGPGRTEAFF. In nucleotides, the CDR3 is TGCGCCAGCAGCGCCGGTCCAGGGAGGACTGAAGCTTTCTTT.

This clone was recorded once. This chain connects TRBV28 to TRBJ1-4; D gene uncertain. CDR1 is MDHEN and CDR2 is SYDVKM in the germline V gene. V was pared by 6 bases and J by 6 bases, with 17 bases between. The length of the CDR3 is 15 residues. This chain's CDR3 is CASRLPQGPHEKLFF. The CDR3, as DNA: TGTGCCAGCAGACTCCCTCAAGGGCCCCATGAAAAACTGTTTTTT.

The CDR3 DNA follows: TGCGCCAGCAGCCCGGGACTGGGTAGCTACGAGCAGTACTTC. It translates to CASSPGLGSYEQYF. This chain uses TRBV4-3 with TRBJ2-7, with D possibly being TRBD2 (6 bases). The germline CDR1 and CDR2 sequences are LGHNA and YSLEER. CDR3 length: 14 residues. The V end was cut by 4 bases, the J end by 3 bases, with 13 bases between.

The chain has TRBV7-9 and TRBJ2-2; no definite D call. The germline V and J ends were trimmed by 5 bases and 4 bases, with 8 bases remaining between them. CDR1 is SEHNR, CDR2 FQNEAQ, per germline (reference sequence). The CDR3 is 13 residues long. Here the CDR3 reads CASSAPSTGELFF. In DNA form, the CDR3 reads TGTGCCAGCAGCGCACCAAGCACCGGGGAGCTGTTTTTT.

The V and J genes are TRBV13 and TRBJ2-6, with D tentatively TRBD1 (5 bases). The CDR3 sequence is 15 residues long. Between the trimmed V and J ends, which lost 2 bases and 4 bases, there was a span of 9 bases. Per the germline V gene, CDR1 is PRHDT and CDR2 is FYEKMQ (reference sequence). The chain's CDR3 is CASSLKTAGANVLTF. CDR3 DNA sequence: TGTGCCAGCAGCTTAAAGACAGCCGGGGCCAACGTCCTGACTTTC.

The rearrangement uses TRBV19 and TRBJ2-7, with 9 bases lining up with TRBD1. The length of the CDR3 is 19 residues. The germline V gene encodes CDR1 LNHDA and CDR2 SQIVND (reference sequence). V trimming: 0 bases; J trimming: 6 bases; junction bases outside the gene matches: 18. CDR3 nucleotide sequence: TGTGCCAGTAGTATAGAAGTTTGGGACAGGGCTCAAGGGAGAAGCGAGCAGTACTTC. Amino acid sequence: CASSIEVWDRAQGRSEQYF.

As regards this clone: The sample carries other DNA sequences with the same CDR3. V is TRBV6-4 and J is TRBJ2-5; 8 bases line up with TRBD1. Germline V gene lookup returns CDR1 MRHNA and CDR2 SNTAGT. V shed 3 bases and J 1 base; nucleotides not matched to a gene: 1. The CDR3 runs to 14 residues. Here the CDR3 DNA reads TGTGCCAGCAGTGAGGGGACAGGCCAAGAGACCCAGTACTTC. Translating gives CASSEGTGQETQYF.

The CDR3 loop is CASSLGPGLAGQYF. CDR3 DNA sequence: TGTGCCAGCAGCTTAGGGCCGGGACTAGCGGGGCAGTACTTC. The genes are TRBV11-2 and TRBJ2-7; TRBD2 matches at 12 bases. Germline V gives CDR1 SGHAT, CDR2 FQNNGV. J was trimmed by 9 bases and V by 1 base; bases with no gene match: 4. This CDR3 comprises 14 residues.

The CDR3 here is CAIGQGFGYTF. Written as DNA, the CDR3 is TGTGCCATCGGGCAGGGGTTTGGCTACACCTTC. V gene TRBV6-5 combines with J gene TRBJ1-2; TRBD1 might be the D (6 bases). Germline assignment: CDR1 MNHEY and CDR2 SVGAGI. Trimming removed 10 bases at V and 7 bases at J, with 13 bases between. The CDR3 is 11 residues long.

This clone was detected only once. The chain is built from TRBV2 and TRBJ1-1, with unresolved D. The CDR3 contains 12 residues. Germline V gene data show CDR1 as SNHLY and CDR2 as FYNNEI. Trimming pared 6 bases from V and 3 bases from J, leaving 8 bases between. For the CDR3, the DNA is TGTGCCAGCAGGGGCCTGGACACTGAAGCTTTCTTT. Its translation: CASRGLDTEAFF.

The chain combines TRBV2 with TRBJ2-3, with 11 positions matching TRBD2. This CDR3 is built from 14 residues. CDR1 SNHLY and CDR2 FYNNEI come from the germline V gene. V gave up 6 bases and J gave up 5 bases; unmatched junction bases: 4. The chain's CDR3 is CASSVGTSGDTQYF. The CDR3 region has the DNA TGTGCCAGCAGCGTTGGGACTAGCGGAGATACGCAGTATTTT.

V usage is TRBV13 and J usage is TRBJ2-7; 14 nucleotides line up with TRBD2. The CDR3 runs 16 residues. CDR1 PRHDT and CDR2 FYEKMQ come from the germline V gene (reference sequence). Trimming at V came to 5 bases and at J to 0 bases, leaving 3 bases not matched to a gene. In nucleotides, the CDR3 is TGTGCCAGCAGCCCGGGGACTAGCGGGAGCTCCTACGAGCAGTACTTC. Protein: CASSPGTSGSSYEQYF.

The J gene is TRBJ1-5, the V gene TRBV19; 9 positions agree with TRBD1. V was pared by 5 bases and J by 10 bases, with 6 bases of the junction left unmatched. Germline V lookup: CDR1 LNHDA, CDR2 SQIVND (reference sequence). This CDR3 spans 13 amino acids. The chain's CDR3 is CASSVTGGGPQHF. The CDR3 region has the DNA TGTGCCAGTAGTGTTACAGGGGGCGGTCCCCAGCATTTT.

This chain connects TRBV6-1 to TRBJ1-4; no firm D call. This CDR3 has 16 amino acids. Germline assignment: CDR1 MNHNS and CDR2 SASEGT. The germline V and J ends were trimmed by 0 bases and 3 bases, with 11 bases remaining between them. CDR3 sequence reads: CASSEAPTLSNEKLFF. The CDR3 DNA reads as TGTGCCAGCAGTGAAGCGCCGACCCTCTCTAATGAAAAACTGTTTTTT.

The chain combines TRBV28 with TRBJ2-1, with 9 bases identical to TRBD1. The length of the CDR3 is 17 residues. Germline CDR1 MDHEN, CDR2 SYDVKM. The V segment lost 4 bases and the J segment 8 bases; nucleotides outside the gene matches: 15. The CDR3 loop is CASSSRGQGSSWDEQFF. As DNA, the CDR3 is TGTGCCAGCAGTTCTAGGGGACAGGGTTCCTCTTGGGATGAGCAGTTCTTC.

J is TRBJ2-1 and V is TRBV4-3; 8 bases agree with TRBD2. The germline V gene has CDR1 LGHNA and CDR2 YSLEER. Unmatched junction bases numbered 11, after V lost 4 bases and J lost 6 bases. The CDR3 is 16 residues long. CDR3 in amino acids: CASSPGGGGRGNEQFF. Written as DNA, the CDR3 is TGCGCCAGCAGCCCCGGGGGCGGGGGGCGCGGCAATGAGCAGTTCTTC.

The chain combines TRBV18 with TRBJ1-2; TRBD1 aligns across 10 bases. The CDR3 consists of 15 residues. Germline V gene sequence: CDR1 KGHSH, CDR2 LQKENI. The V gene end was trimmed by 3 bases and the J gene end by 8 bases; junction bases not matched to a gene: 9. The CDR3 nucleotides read TGTGCCAGCTCACCTGTCCCGGACAGGGGGGACGGCTACACCTTC. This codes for CASSPVPDRGDGYTF.

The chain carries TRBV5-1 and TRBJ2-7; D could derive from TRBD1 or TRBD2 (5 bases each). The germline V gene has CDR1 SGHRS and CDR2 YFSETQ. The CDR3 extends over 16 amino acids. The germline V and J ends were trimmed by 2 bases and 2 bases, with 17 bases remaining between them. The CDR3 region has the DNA TGCGCCAGCAGCTTTCAATCTAGCCAGGGCGCCTACGAGCAGTACTTC. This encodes CASSFQSSQGAYEQYF.

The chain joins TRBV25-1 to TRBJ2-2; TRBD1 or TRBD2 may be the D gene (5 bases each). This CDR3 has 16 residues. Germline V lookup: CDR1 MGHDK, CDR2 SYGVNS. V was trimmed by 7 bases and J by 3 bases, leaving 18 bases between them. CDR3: CASTRSRDLDTGELFF. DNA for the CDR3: TGTGCCAGCACAAGAAGCCGGGACCTTGACACCGGGGAGCTGTTTTTT.

The CDR3 protein is CASSPRTDTDTQYF. Here the CDR3 DNA reads TGCGCCAGCAGCCCCAGGACGGACACAGATACGCAGTATTTT. This chain uses TRBV5-1 with TRBJ2-3; D gene unclear. The V gene lost 4 bases and the J gene lost 2 bases, with 11 bases spanning the gap. Germline V gene data show CDR1 as SGHRS and CDR2 as YFSETQ. This CDR3 is built from 14 residues.

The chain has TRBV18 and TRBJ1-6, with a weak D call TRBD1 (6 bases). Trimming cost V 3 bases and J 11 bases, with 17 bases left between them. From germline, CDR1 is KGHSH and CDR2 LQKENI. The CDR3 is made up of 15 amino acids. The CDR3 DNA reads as TGTGCCAGCTCACCGCATAACAAGGGGGGGACACCCCTCCACTTT. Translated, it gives CASSPHNKGGTPLHF.